Below are 8 T cell receptor beta chains sequenced from a single sample in a study of blood T cell repertoires in COVID-19. Data came from immunoSEQ multiplex PCR; TCRdb stores just in-frame clones and leaves some out. The sample lists some 96,000 clones, roughly 79% occurring once. Sequenced material: peripheral blood. The origin of the receptors is a man in his 70s with active or convalescent COVID-19.

This clone was picked up one time. The rearrangement links TRBV29-1 to TRBJ2-1; 8 bases agree with TRBD2. CDR1 and CDR2 from the germline V gene are SQVTM and ANQGSEA. The CDR3 has 15 amino acids. Trimming removed 4 bases from V and 4 bases from J; junction bases left unmatched: 9. For the CDR3, the DNA is TGCAGCGTTGTTGGGCTAGCGGGCTTTTACAATGAGCAGTTCTTC. It codes for CSVVGLAGFYNEQFF.

This chain links TRBV27 with TRBJ1-6; D is unclear. The length of the CDR3 is 15 residues. Germline V gene data show CDR1 as MNHEY and CDR2 as SMNVEV (reference sequence). Trimming took 0 bases from V and 8 from J, leaving 11 bases between them. The CDR3 DNA reads as TGTGCCAGCAGTTTATCGAGGGTCGTAGATTCACCCCTCCACTTT. Translation gives CASSLSRVVDSPLHF.

The gene calls are TRBV24-1 and TRBJ2-1; tentatively, D is TRBD1 (5 bases). The CDR3 runs 14 residues. V was trimmed by 2 bases and J by 5 bases, leaving 9 bases between them. From germline, CDR1 is KGHDR and CDR2 SFDVKD. In DNA, the CDR3 is TGTGCCACCAGTGATTCAGGGTTCGACAATGAGCAGTTCTTC. Translated, it gives CATSDSGFDNEQFF.

The V and J genes are TRBV29-1 and TRBJ2-6, with 12 bases identical to TRBD1. This CDR3 is 16 amino acids long. Germline V CDR1 and CDR2: SQVTM, ANQGSEA. V was clipped by 4 bases and J by 2 bases; unmatched bases: 3. The CDR3 reads CSVAGQGAPGANVLTF. In DNA, the CDR3 is TGCAGCGTTGCGGGACAGGGGGCGCCTGGGGCCAACGTCCTGACTTTC.

This chain joins TRBV11-2 and TRBJ2-7; TRBD2 is a possible D gene (6 bases). In germline, CDR1 is SGHAT, CDR2 FQNNGV. CDR3 length equals 14 residues. Trimming left V 2 bases short and J 3 bases short, with 11 bases between. CDR3 in DNA: TGTGCCAGCAGCTTACTCGGCGGGAACTACGAGCAGTACTTC. It codes for CASSLLGGNYEQYF. The full variable domain, with the rest looked up from reference TRBV11-2 and TRBJ2-7, is EAGVAQSPRYKIIEKRQSVAFWCNPISGHATLYWYQQILGQGPKLLIQFQNNGVVDDSQLPKDRFSAERLKGVDSTLKIQPAKLEDSAVYLCASSLLGGNYEQYFGPGTRLTVT.

V usage is TRBV5-4 and J usage is TRBJ2-2; the D gene is possibly TRBD2 (7 bases). The V end was cut by 4 bases, the J end by 3 bases, with 13 bases between. The CDR3 has 15 amino acids. Germline CDR1 and CDR2: SGHNT and YYREEE (reference sequence). The CDR3 DNA sequence: TGTGCCAGCAGCAAAGACGGGGGGCACACCGGGGAGCTGTTTTTT. It is translated as CASSKDGGHTGELFF. Full variable domain (outside the CDR3, taken from reference TRBV5-4 and TRBJ2-2): ETGVTQSPTHLIKTRGQQVTLRCSSQSGHNTVSWYQQALGQGPQFIFQYYREEENGRGNFPPRFSGLQFPNYSSELNVNALELDDSALYLCASSKDGGHTGELFFGEGSRLTVL.

This clone appeared a single time. The chain combines TRBV7-3 with TRBJ2-2; 8 bases are shared with TRBD1. J lost 6 bases, V lost 4 bases, and 7 bases had no gene match. The germline V gene encodes CDR1 SGHTA and CDR2 FQGTGA. This CDR3 has 15 residues. CDR3 DNA: TGTGCCAGCAGCTCGTCTCAACAGGGGGCCGGGGAGCTGTTTTTT. It encodes CASSSSQQGAGELFF.

The V gene is TRBV7-8, the J gene TRBJ2-7; 8 bases map to TRBD2. This CDR3 is built from 13 residues. Germline V gene lookup returns CDR1 SGHVS and CDR2 FQNEAQ. V was pared by 3 bases and J by 5 bases, with 3 bases of the junction left unmatched. The CDR3 DNA sequence: TGTGCCAGCAGCTTCGGGAGGGTTAACGAGCAGTACTTC. Amino acid sequence: CASSFGRVNEQYF.